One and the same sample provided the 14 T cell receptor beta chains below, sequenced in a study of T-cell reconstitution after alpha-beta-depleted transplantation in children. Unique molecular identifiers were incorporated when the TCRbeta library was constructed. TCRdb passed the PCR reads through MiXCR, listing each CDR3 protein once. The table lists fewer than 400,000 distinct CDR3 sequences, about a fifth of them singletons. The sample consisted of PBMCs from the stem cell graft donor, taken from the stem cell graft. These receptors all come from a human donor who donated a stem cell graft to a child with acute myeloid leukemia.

This chain's CDR3 is CASSRTPTSGQHEQYF. CDR3 sequence (DNA): TGTGCCAGCAGCCGAACCCCAACTAGCGGGCAGCACGAGCAGTACTTC. The rearrangement joins TRBV4-2 to TRBJ2-7; TRBD2 matches at 9 bases. The CDR3 totals 16 residues. Germline V CDR1 and CDR2: LGHNA, YNFKEQ. Trimming cost V 4 bases and J 5 bases; bases outside gene matches: 12.

The CDR3 is CASSSYDRDGNTEAFF. The CDR3, as DNA: TGTGCCAGCAGCTCGTATGACAGGGATGGGAACACTGAAGCTTTCTTT. The J gene is TRBJ1-1, the V gene TRBV7-2; TRBD1 agrees at 7 bases. Germline V lookup: CDR1 SGHTA, CDR2 FQGNSA. The CDR3 loop spans 16 amino acids. V trimming: 4 bases; J trimming: 1 base; junction bases outside the gene matches: 9.

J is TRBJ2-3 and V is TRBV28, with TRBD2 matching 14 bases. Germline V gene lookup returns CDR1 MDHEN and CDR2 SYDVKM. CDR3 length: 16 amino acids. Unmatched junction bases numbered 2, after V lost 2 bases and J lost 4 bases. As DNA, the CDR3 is TGTGCCAGCAGTTTAATGGGACTAGCGGGAGCAGATACGCAGTATTTT. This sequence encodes CASSLMGLAGADTQYF.

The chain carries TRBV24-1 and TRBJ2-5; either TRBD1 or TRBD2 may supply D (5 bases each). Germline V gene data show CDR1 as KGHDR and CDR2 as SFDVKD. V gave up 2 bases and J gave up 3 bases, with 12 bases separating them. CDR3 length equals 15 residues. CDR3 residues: CATSDWRGTKETQYF. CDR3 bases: TGTGCCACCAGTGATTGGCGAGGGACCAAAGAGACCCAGTACTTC.

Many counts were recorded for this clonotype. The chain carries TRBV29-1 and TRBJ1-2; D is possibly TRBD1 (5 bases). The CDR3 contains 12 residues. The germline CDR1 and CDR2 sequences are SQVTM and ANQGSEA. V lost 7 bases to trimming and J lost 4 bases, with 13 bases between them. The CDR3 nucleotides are TGCAGCGCCTCCCGGGGGATCTATGGCTACACCTTC. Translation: CSASRGIYGYTF.

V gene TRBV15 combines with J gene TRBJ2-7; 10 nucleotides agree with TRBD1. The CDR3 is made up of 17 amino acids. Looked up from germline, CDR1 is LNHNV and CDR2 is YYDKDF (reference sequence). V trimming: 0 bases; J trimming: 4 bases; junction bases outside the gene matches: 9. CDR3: CATSRDLGTGVKYEQYF. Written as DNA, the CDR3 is TGTGCCACCAGCAGAGATCTGGGGACAGGGGTAAAATACGAGCAGTACTTC.

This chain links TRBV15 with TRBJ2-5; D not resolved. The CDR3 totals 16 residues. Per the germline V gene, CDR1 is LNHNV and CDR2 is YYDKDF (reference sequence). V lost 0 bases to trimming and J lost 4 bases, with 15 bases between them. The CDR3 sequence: CATSRDPPGVGETQYF. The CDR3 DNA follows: TGTGCCACCAGCAGAGATCCGCCAGGCGTCGGAGAGACCCAGTACTTC.

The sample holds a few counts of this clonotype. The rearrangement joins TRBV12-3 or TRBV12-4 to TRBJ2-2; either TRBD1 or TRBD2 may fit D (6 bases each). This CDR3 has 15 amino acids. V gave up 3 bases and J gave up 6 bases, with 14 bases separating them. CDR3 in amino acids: CASSFLSGAAGELFF. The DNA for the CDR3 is TGTGCCAGCAGTTTTCTATCGGGGGCAGCCGGGGAGCTGTTTTTT.

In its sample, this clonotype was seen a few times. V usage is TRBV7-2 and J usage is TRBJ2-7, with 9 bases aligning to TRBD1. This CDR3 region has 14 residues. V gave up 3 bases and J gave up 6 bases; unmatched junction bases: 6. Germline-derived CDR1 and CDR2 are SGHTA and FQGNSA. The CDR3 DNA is TGTGCCAGCAGCTTGGGGACAGGGAGATCCGAGCAGTACTTC. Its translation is CASSLGTGRSEQYF. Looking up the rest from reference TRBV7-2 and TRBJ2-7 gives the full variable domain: GAGVSQSPSNKVTEKGKDVELRCDPISGHTALYWYRQSLGQGLEFLIYFQGNSAPDKSGLPSDRFSAERTGGSVSTLTIQRTQQEDSAVYLCASSLGTGRSEQYFGPGTRLTVT.

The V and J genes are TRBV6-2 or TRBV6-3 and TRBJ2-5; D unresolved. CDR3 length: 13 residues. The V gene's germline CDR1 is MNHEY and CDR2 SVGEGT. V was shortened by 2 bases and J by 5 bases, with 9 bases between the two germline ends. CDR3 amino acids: CASSYPPLETQYF. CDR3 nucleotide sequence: TGTGCCAGCAGTTACCCGCCCCTTGAGACCCAGTACTTC.

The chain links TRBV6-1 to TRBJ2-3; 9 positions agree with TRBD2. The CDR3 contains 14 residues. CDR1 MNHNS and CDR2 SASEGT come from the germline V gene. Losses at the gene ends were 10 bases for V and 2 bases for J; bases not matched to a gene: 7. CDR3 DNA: TGTGCCACTCGAAGCGGGAGGTACACAGATACGCAGTATTTT. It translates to CATRSGRYTDTQYF.

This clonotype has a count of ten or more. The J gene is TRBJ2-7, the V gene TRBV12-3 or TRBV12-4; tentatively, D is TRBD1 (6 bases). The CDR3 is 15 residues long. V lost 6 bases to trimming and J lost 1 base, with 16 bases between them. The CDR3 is CASRLGDIPSYEQYF. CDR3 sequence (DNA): TGTGCCAGCAGACTGGGGGACATTCCGTCCTACGAGCAGTACTTC.

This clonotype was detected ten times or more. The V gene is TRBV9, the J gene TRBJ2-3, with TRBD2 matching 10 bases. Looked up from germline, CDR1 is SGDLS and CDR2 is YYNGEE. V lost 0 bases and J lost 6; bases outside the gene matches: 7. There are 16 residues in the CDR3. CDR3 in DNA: TGTGCCAGCAGCGTAGGTCAAGCGGGAGGGCCTGATACGCAGTATTTT. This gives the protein CASSVGQAGGPDTQYF. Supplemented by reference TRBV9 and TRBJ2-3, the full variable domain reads DSGVTQTPKHLITATGQRVTLRCSPRSGDLSVYWYQQSLDQGLQFLIQYYNGEERAKGNILERFSAQQFPDLHSELNLSSLELGDSALYFCASSVGQAGGPDTQYFGPGTRLTVL.

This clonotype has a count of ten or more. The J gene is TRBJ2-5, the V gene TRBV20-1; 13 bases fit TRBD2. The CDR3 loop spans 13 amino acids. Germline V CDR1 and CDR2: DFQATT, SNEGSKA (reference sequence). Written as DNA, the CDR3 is TGCAGCGGGACTAGCGGGAACCAAGAGACCCAGTACTTC. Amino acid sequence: CSGTSGNQETQYF.